Given below is one T cell receptor beta chain in context. The data derive from a study of blood T cell repertoires in COVID-19. Study information: The origin of the acute and convalescent COVID-19 samples was the United States, Italy and Spain. Nucleic acid was either cDNA or gDNA, and it came from T cells, B-cell-depleted T cells, or PBMCs.

In the source study's methods: Reference gene primer amplification yielded estimated nucleated cell counts. Sequenced by immunoSEQ multiplex PCR; TCRdb stores in-frame clones only, minus some. The V and J calls and clone size were taken over from that table, and D and trimming were inferred from the DNA. The sample records tens of thousands of clones, about 90% being singletons. The CDR3 has 13 residues. Germline lookup yields CDR1 LNHDA and CDR2 SQIVND (reference sequence). Germline trimming cut 5 bases from V and 7 bases from J; bases unmatched to any gene: 4. Sequencing was carried out using peripheral blood. The chain is built from TRBV19 and TRBJ1-2, with 10 bases matching TRBD1. The receptor was isolated from an elderly man in a cohort sampled during active COVID-19. The CDR3 loop reads CASSRTGGPGYTF. The CDR3 DNA reads TGTGCCAGTAGTCGGACAGGGGGGCCTGGCTACACCTTC.